Listed here are 11 T cell receptor beta chains from one sample, sequenced in a study of T cells expressing NK-cell markers. Reanalyzing the 5' RACE reads, TCRdb keeps one entry per CDR3 protein, without DNA. This sample contains about 300,000 distinct CDR3 sequences. Sequenced: blood T cells: a sorted CD56 or NKG2C T cell subset, CD4+ or CD8+ T cells, or bulk PBMC T cells (not recorded which). Receptor source: a woman aged 18 to 75 in good health.

The CDR3 sequence: CASSTLAGGPSTDTQYF. V gene TRBV21-1 combines with J gene TRBJ2-3; the D call from TCRdb, TRBD2, cannot be confirmed without DNA. TRBV21-1 is listed as a pseudogene. This CDR3 spans 17 amino acids.

The chain links TRBV6-6 to TRBJ2-1; without DNA, the TCRdb call of TRBD2 cannot be checked. The germline gives CDR1 MNHNY, CDR2 SVGAGI (reference sequence). There are 12 residues in the CDR3. The CDR3 protein is CASNPPGGELFF.

The chain is built from TRBV4-3 and TRBJ2-1; TCRdb designates TRBD2, a call that cannot be tested without DNA. This CDR3 has 15 amino acids. CDR1 is LGHNA and CDR2 is YSLEER in the germline V gene. This CDR3 is CASSQGLTTYNEQFF.

CDR3 loop: CSARDGGSYQETQYF. The rearrangement links TRBV20-1 to TRBJ2-5; as DNA is missing, the TRBD2 call by TCRdb cannot be tested. This CDR3 region has 15 residues. Germline V gene lookup returns CDR1 DFQATT and CDR2 SNEGSKA (reference sequence).

This chain connects TRBV7-3 to TRBJ2-4; absent DNA, TCRdb's TRBD2 call cannot be checked. CDR1 and CDR2 from the germline V gene are SGHTA and FQGTGA. This CDR3 spans 13 amino acids. CDR3 in amino acids: CASSLFGSNIQYF.

The chain combines TRBV14 with TRBJ2-7; TCRdb reports TRBD2, a call that lacks DNA to check it against. The CDR3 runs 18 residues. Germline V CDR1 and CDR2: SGHDN, FVKESK. The CDR3 sequence: CASSLSPGLAGHSYEQYF.

The chain employs TRBV5-1 and TRBJ2-1. CDR3 length: 12 amino acids. Germline assignment: CDR1 SGHRS and CDR2 YFSETQ. The CDR3 sequence is CASSQEYNEQFF.

The chain uses TRBV25-1 and TRBJ2-7; the D gene TCRdb calls, TRBD1, cannot be checked with no DNA. The CDR3 contains 14 residues. The germline V gene encodes CDR1 MGHDK and CDR2 SYGVNS. The CDR3 loop is CASSGGTGAWEQYF.

The chain couples TRBV20-1 to TRBJ1-6; TCRdb proposes TRBD1, but this gene call is untestable without DNA. CDR1 DFQATT and CDR2 SNEGSKA come from the germline V gene (reference sequence). There are 14 residues in the CDR3. This chain's CDR3 is CSASNRGGNSPLHF.

This sequence joins TRBV3-1 and TRBJ1-3. The CDR3 is made up of 16 amino acids. Germline CDR1 reads LGHDT; CDR2 reads YNNKEL (reference sequence). CDR3 protein: CASSQDLGRLRNTIYF.

The V and J genes are TRBV6-6 and TRBJ2-7; with no DNA, the TCRdb D assignment of TRBD1 cannot be verified. The germline V gene encodes CDR1 MNHNY and CDR2 SVGAGI (reference sequence). The CDR3 is made up of 11 amino acids. The CDR3 protein is CASSNPGTQYF.